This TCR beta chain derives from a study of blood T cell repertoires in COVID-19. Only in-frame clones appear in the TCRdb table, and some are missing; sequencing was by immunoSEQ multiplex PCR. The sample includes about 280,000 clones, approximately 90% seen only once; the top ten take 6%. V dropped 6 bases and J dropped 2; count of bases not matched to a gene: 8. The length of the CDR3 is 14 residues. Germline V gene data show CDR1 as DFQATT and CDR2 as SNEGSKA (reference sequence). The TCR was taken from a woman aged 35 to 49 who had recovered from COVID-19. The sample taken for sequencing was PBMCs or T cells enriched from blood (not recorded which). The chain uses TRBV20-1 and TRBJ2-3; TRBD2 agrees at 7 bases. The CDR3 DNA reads TGCAGTGCGAGTCTAGCGGTGGCCACAGATACGCAGTATTTT. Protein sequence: CSASLAVATDTQYF.